A single sample is the source of the 2 T cell receptor beta chains below, sequenced in a study of OX40 agonist ivuxolimab in advanced cancers. The library was made by the immunoSEQ multiplex PCR assay. TCRdb limited this immuneACCESS table to in-frame rearrangements with V and J called. A share of clones is missing; checked studies link under half to unresolved V genes, and the rest is unexplained. In all, the sample holds tens of thousands of clones, and around nine tenths of those were seen once. Of the sample, roughly 0.3% is held by the ten largest clones. This specimen consisted of CD4+ or CD8+ T cells sorted from blood, obtained in a trial of the OX40 agonist ivuxolimab. The receptors were sampled from an adult with an advanced solid tumor such as melanoma, head and neck, liver or kidney cancer.

V gene TRBV29-1 combines with J gene TRBJ2-5; D ambiguous. Per germline, CDR1 SQVTM and CDR2 ANQGSEA. CDR3 length: 13 amino acids. Trimming took 7 bases from V and 5 from J, leaving 17 bases between them. Here the CDR3 DNA reads TGCAGCGCCCCCCTTGACGGCCGGGAGACCCAGTACTTC. It yields the protein CSAPLDGRETQYF.

The chain recombines TRBV28 with TRBJ1-5; maybe TRBD1 (5 bases). The CDR3 sequence is 15 residues long. Trimming removed 6 bases at V and 0 bases at J, with 12 bases between. The germline gives CDR1 MDHEN, CDR2 SYDVKM. The CDR3 DNA reads TGTGCCAGCAGATACAGGCCAAATAGCAATCAGCCCCAGCATTTT. Translated, it gives CASRYRPNSNQPQHF.